This T cell receptor beta chain stems from a study of T cells in Graves' hyperthyroidism and ophthalmopathy. Study-wide results and limits: Most expanded thyroid clonotypes above 0.001 also appeared in blood.

Points on this clonotype: The antigen is undetermined.

Amplification yielded TCR beta CDR3 regions, with RNA transcripts as the source. The study used the HTBI primer set for a first-round RT-PCR of the TCR CDR3. TCRdb reprocessed the multiplex PCR reads with MiXCR, giving one entry per CDR3 protein. The sample lists 340,000 or so distinct CDR3 sequences; around 20% were seen once. The CDR3 runs to 14 residues. Germline V gene sequence: CDR1 SNHLY, CDR2 FYNNEI. V gave up 6 bases and J gave up 3 bases; unmatched junction bases: 5. The chain is built from TRBV2 and TRBJ2-1; 7 nucleotides align to TRBD2. Source material: blood. This sequence originates from a woman in her 50s with Graves' hyperthyroidism. This CDR3 reads CASSHREDYNEQFF. In nucleotides, the CDR3 is TGTGCCAGCAGCCATCGGGAGGACTACAATGAGCAGTTCTTC.